This T cell receptor (beta chain) was recovered during a study of blood T cell repertoires in COVID-19. V lost 5 bases to trimming and J lost 7 bases, with 17 bases between them. The germline CDR1 and CDR2 sequences are LNHDA and SQIVND (reference sequence). The CDR3 is 15 residues long. The assay was immunoSEQ multiplex PCR, and TCRdb's table has in-frame clones only and misses some. The sample contains approximately 59,000 clones, around 80% of which appear only once. This clonotype was sampled from a man aged 80 or over with acute or convalescent COVID-19. The material sequenced was peripheral blood. The chain employs TRBV19 and TRBJ1-4, with D possibly being TRBD1 (6 bases). CDR3 DNA sequence: TGTGCCAGTAGTTCTATAGACAGGCTTGGTGAAAAACTGTTTTTT. Amino acid sequence: CASSSIDRLGEKLFF.